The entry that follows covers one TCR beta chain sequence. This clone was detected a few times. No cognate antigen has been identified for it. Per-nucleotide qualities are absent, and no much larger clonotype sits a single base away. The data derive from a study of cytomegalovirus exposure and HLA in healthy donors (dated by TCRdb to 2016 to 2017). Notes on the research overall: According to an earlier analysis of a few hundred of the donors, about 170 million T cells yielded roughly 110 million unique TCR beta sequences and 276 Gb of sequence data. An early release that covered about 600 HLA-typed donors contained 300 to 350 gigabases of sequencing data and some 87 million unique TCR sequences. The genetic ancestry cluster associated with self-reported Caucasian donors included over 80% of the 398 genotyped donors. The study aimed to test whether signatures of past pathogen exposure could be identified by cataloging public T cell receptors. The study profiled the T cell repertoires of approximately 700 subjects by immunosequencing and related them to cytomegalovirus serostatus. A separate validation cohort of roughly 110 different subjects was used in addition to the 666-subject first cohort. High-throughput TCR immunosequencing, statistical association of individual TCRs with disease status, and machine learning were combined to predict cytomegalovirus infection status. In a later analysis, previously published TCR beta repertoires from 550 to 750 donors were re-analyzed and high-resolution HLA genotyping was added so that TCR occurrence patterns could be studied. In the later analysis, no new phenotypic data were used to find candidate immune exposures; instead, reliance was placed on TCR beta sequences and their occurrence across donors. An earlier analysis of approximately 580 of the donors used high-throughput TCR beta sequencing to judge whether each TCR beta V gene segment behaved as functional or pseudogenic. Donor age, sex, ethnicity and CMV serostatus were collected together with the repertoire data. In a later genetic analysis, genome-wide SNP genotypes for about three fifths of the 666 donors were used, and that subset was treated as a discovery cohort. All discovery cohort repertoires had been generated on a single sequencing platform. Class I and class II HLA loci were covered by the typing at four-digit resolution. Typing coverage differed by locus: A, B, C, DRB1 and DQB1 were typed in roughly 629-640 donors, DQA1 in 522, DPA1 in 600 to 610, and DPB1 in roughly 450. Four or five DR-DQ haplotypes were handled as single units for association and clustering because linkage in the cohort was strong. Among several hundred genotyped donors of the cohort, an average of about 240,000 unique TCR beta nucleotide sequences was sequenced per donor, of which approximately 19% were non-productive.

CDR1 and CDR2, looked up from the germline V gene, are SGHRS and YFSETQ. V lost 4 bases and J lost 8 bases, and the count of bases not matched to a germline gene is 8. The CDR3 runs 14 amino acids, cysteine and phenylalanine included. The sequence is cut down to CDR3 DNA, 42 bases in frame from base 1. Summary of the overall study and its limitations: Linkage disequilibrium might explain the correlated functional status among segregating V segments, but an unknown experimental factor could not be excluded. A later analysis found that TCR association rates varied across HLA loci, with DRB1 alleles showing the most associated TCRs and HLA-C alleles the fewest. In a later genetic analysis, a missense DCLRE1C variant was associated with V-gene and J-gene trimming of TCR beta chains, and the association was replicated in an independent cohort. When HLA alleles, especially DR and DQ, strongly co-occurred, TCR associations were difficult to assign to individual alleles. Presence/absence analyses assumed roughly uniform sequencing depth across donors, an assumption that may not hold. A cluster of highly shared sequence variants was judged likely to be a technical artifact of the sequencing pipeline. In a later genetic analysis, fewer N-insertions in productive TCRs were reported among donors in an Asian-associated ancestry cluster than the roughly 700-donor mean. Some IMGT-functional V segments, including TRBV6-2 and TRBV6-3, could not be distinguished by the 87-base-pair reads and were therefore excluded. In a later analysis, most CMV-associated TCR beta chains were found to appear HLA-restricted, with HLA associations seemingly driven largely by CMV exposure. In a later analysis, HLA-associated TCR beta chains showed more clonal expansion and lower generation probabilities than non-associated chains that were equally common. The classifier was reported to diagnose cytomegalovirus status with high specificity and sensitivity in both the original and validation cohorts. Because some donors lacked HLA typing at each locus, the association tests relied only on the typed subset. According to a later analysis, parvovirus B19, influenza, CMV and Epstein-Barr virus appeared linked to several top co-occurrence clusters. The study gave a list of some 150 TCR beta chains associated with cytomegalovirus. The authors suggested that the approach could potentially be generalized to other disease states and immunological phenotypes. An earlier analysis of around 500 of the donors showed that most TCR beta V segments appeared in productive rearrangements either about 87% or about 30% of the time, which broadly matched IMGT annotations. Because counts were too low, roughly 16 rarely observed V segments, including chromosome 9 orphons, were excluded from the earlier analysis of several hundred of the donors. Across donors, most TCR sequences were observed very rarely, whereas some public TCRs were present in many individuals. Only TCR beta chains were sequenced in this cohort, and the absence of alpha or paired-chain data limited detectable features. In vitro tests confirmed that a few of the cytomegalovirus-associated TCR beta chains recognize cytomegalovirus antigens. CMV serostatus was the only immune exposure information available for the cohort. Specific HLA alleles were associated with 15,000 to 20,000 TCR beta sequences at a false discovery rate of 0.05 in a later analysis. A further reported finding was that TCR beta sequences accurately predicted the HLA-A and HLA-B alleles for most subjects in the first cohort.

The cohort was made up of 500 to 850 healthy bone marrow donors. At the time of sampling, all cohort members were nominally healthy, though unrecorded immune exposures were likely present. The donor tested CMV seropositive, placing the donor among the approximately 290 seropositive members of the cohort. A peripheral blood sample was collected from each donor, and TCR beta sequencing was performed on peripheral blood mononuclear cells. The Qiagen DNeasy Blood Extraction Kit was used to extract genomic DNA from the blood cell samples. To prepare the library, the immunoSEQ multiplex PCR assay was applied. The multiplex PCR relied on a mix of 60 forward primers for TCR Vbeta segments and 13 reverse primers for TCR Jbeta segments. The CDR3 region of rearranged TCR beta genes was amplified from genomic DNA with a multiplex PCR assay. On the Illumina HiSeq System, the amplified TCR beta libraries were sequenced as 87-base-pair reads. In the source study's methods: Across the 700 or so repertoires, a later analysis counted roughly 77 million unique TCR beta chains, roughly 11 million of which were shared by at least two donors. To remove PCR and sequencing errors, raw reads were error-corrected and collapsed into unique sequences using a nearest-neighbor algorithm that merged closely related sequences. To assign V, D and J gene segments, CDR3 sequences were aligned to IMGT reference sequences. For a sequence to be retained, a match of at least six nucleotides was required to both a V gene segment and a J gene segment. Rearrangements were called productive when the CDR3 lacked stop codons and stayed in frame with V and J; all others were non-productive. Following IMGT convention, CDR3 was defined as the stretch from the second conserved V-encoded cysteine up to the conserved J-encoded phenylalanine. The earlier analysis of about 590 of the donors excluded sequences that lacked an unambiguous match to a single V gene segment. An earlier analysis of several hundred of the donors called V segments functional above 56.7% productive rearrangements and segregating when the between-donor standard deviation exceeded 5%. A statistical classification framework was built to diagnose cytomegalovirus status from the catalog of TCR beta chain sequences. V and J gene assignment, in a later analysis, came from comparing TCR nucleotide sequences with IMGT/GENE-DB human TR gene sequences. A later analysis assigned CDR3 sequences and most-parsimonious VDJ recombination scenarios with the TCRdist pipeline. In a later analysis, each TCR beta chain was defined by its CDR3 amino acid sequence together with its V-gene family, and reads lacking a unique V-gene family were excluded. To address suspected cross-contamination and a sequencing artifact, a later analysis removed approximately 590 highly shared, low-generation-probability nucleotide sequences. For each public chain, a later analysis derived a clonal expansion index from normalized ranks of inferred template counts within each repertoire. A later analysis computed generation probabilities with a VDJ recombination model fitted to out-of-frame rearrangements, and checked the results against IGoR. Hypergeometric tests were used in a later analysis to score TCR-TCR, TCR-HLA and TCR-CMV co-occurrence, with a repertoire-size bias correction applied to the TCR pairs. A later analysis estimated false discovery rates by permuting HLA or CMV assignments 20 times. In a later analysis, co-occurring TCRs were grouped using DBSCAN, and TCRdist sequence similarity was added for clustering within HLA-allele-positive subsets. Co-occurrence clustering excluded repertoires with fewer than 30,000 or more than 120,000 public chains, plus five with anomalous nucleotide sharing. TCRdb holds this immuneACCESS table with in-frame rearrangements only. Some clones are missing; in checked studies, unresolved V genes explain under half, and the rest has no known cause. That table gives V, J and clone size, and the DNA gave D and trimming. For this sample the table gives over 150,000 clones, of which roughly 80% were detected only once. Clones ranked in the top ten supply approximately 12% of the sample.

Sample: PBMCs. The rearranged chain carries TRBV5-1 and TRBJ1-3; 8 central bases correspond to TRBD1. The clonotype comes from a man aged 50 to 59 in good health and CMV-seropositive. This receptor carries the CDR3 CASSGTGWEDTIYF. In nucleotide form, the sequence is TGCGCCAGCAGCGGGACAGGTTGGGAGGACACCATATATTTT.